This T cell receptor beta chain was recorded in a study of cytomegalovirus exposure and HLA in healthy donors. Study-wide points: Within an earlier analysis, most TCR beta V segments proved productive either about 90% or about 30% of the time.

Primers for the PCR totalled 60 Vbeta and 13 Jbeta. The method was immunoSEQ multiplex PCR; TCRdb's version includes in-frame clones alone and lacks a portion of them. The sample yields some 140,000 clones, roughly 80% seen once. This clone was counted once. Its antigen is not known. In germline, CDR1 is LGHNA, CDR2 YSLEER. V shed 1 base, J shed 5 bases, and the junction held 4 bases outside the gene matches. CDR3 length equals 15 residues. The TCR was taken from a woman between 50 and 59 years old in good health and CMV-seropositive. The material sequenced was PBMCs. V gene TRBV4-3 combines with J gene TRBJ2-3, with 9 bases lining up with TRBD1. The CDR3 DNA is TGCGCCAGCAGCCAAGTCCCGACAGGGGGAGATACGCAGTATTTT. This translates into CASSQVPTGGDTQYF.